Detailed here is one TCR beta chain. This table comes from immunoSEQ multiplex PCR, and its TCRdb copy is limited to in-frame clones, with some not included. The data contain under 200,000 clones, roughly 88% of them singletons. This specimen comes from a study of blood T cell repertoires in COVID-19. Trimming removed 8 bases from V and 0 bases from J, with 13 bases in between. This CDR3 region has 15 residues. From germline, CDR1 is KGHDR and CDR2 SFDVKD. The TCR originated in a woman between 50 and 59 years old who had recovered from COVID-19. This sequence joins TRBV24-1 and TRBJ2-1; no clear D gene. The sequenced sample was PBMCs or T cells enriched from blood (not recorded which). CDR3 sequence (DNA): TGTGCCACCATGAAAAAAGATAGCTCCTACAATGAGCAGTTCTTC. This gives the protein CATMKKDSSYNEQFF.